This T cell receptor (beta chain) was captured by sequencing in a study of T cell responses to AZD1222 COVID-19 vaccine. About the research overall: Pooled in the analysis were second doses at about 4 or about 12 weeks. Findings and limits, study-wide: Researchers took repertoire samples only after the peak T cell response had come.

Data came from immunoSEQ multiplex PCR; TCRdb stores just in-frame clones and leaves some out. In the table there are roughly 130,000 clones, around 90% of which are singletons. Trimming stripped 2 bases from V and 5 bases from J, with 7 bases between. Germline V CDR1 and CDR2: MDHEN, SYDVKM. The CDR3 covers 13 residues. About this clone itself: Its antigen is unknown.

The chain uses TRBV28 and TRBJ2-4; D ambiguous. This clonotype originated in an adult in good health. Sequenced here: peripheral blood, sampled on day 0 of AZD1222 vaccination. The CDR3 reads CASSLGQENIQYF. The CDR3 DNA sequence: TGTGCCAGCAGTTTAGGGCAGGAAAACATTCAGTACTTC.